This TCR beta chain was obtained from a study of cytomegalovirus exposure and HLA in healthy donors. The J segment lost 7 bases and the V segment lost 1 base, leaving 5 bases of the junction unmatched. CDR1 SGHRS and CDR2 YFSETQ come from the germline V gene. The CDR3 consists of 15 residues. Primers for the PCR totalled 60 Vbeta and 13 Jbeta. Profiling relied on immunoSEQ multiplex PCR, and the TCRdb table lists in-frame clones only, not all of them. The table records about 170,000 clones, roughly four fifths of them present only once. Sequencing was performed on PBMCs. This chain connects TRBV5-1 to TRBJ2-1; 10 nucleotides match TRBD1. The TCR comes from a young woman in good health and CMV-seropositive. CDR3 protein: CASSLYGTGDNEQFF. As DNA, the CDR3 is TGCGCCAGCAGCTTGTACGGGACAGGGGATAATGAGCAGTTCTTC. Based on the CDR3 plus reference TRBV5-1 and TRBJ2-1, the full variable domain is KAGVTQTPRYLIKTRGQQVTLSCSPISGHRSVSWYQQTPGQGLQFLFEYFSETQRNKGNFPGRFSGRQFSNSRSEMNVSTLELGDSALYLCASSLYGTGDNEQFFGPGTRLTVL.